This T cell receptor (beta chain) was retrieved from a study of CD8+ T cells in alopecia areata. The germline gives CDR1 MNHEY, CDR2 SMNVEV (reference sequence). V was clipped by 7 bases and J by 5 bases, with 17 bases between them. CDR3 length equals 14 residues. Once RNA had been extracted, it was reverse transcribed into cDNA to act as the sequencing template. Produced via immunoSEQ multiplex PCR; TCRdb's table is partial and in-frame only. The table shows hundreds of thousands of clones, with about 68% occurring only once. The receptor was isolated from a human donor with alopecia areata. This chain joins TRBV27 and TRBJ2-5; D is unresolved. The source material was CD4+ T cells sorted from blood, sampled at week 0. CDR3 loop: CASKAALRRETQYF. The CDR3 region has the DNA TGTGCCAGCAAGGCAGCTCTTAGGCGGGAGACCCAGTACTTC.